The rows below give T cell receptor beta chains drawn from one sample of a study of cytomegalovirus exposure and HLA in healthy donors. Repertoires were generated with immunoSEQ multiplex PCR, while TCRdb's copy carries only in-frame clones and drops some. The sample lists 150,000 to 200,000 clones, approximately 76% occurring once. Sequences were obtained from PBMCs. The origin of the receptors is a man between 60 and 75 years old in good health and CMV-seronegative. Each CDR3 is given with its conserved first and last residue. The D gene is left open where the match is weak. A row's size may be missing; if present it is once, few, many or a size class.

d_call clone_size j_call v_call cdr3_nt cdr3_aa
TRBD2 . TRBJ2-1 TRBV28 TGTGCCAGCGGTGCGGGGGGGCTCAGTGAGCAGTTCTTC CASGAGGLSEQFF
TRBD2 few TRBJ2-3 TRBV30 TGTGCCTGGGAGCGGGGGCACACAGATACGCAGTATTTT CAWERGHTDTQYF
. . TRBJ1-2 TRBV6-6 TGTGCCAGCAACGACCGGGGGGGCCAAGGGGGCTACACCTTC CASNDRGGQGGYTF
. . TRBJ1-2 TRBV7-3 TGTGCCAGCAGCTTAACGTGGGGCGGGGCGAGTGGCTACACCTTC CASSLTWGGASGYTF
TRBD1 once TRBJ2-2 TRBV7-8 TGTGCCAGCAGCCCGGACAGGGTAGGAGGGGAGCTGTTTTTT CASSPDRVGGELFF
TRBD2 . TRBJ2-7 TRBV19 TGTGCCAGTAGTCTCGGGGGGGTCGGCGAGCAGTACTTC CASSLGGVGEQYF
. few TRBJ2-3 TRBV19 TGTGCCAGTAGTATTGTGGGAGGATGGGGCAATACGCAGTATTTT CASSIVGGWGNTQYF
. . TRBJ1-6 TRBV4-1 TGCGCCAGCAGCCAAGGAGGGGGATTTTCACCCCTCCACTTT CASSQGGGFSPLHF
. . TRBJ2-3 TRBV5-8 TGTGCCAGCACAGTGCAGGGGGGAAACCTTTACCTCACAGATACGCAGTATTTT CASTVQGGNLYLTDTQYF
. . TRBJ1-5 TRBV19 TGTGCCAGTCAGATTGGGACAAGGGCAGTGAATCAGCCCCAGCATTTT CASQIGTRAVNQPQHF
. few TRBJ2-7 TRBV7-9 TGTGCCAGCAGCTCCAAAGAGTCCGTCGAGCAGTACTTC CASSSKESVEQYF
TRBD1 few TRBJ1-5 TRBV7-2 TGTGCCAGCAGCTTAAGGTCGGGACAGGGGGCCGGCAATCAGCCCCAGCATTTT CASSLRSGQGAGNQPQHF
TRBD1 . TRBJ1-4 TRBV5-1 TGCGCCAGCAGTTTTCAGGGGGTGGCTAATGAAAAACTGTTTTTT CASSFQGVANEKLFF
. . TRBJ2-5 TRBV9 TGTGCCAGCAGCCCAGCCCGGCAGGGATCGACAGAGACCCAGTACTTC CASSPARQGSTETQYF
. . TRBJ2-1 TRBV7-2 TGTGCCAGCAGCTTACAGGGTAGCTCCTACAATGAGCAGTTCTTC CASSLQGSSYNEQFF
TRBD1 . TRBJ2-2 TRBV6-6 TGTGCCAGCAGTAATCCAGGGGGCAACACCGGGGAGCTGTTTTTT CASSNPGGNTGELFF
TRBD2 . TRBJ2-3 TRBV7-7 TGTGCCAGCAGCTTAGTAGCGGGGGGGCCAGATACGCAGTATTTT CASSLVAGGPDTQYF
. . TRBJ1-5 TRBV2 TGTGCCAGCAGTGAAGCGCTTACAGGGCGGAGAACTAATCAGCCCCAGCATTTT CASSEALTGRRTNQPQHF
. . TRBJ2-5 TRBV13 TGTGCCAGCAGCCTAACCGGGAGCGAGACCCAGTACTTC CASSLTGSETQYF
. . TRBJ2-3 TRBV30 TGTGCCTGGAGTCAACCTTTCGACACCATCAGCACAGATACGCAGTATTTT CAWSQPFDTISTDTQYF
. . TRBJ2-7 TRBV13 TGTGCCAGCAGCGGCGCCCTCCAGGGTCCCCACGAGCAGTACTTC CASSGALQGPHEQYF
. . TRBJ2-5 TRBV7-2 TGTGCCAGCAGCTTAGTGCGGAAAGAGACCCAGTACTTC CASSLVRKETQYF
. . TRBJ2-1 TRBV5-8 TGTGCCAGCAGCTTGGAGCGGTACAATGAGCAGTTCTTC CASSLERYNEQFF
. . TRBJ2-2 TRBV30 TGTGCCTGGAGTGTTCACGGTAACACCGGGGAGCTGTTTTTT CAWSVHGNTGELFF
TRBD2 . TRBJ2-1 TRBV5-4 TGTGCCAGCAGCTCAAAGACTAGCGGGAACAATGAGCAGTTCTTC CASSSKTSGNNEQFF
. . TRBJ1-3 TRBV7-9 TGTTCCAGCAGCTCCAGGGGAGTCAGTCTCTCTGGAAACACCATATATTTT CSSSSRGVSLSGNTIYF